The 3 T cell receptor beta chains given below trace back to one sample, sequenced in a study of T cells in women clearing cervical HPV infection. Sequencing was performed with immunoSEQ multiplex PCR; in TCRdb, only in-frame clones are kept and a portion is missing. Its clone listing holds just under 35,000 clones. The sequenced sample was blood buffy coat. All receptors derive from a woman aged 18 to 75 with a cervical HPV16 infection that either progressed to CIN3+ or cleared (not recorded which).

Notes on this clone: The read halts 3 residues ahead of the CDR3 end, with the missing end drawn from the germline J gene. The chain joins TRBV15 to TRBJ2-3; 7 positions match TRBD2. With V trimmed by 5 bases and J by 3 bases, 5 bases remained unmatched. From germline, CDR1 is LNHNV and CDR2 YYDKDF (reference sequence). This CDR3 is built from 14 residues. The CDR3 sequence is CATSGWTRTDTQYF. CDR3 bases read: TGTGCCACCAGCGGATGGACTAGAACAGATACG.

Points on this clone: The read stops 3 residues short of the end of the CDR3; the missing end is completed from the germline J gene. The rearrangement joins TRBV19 to TRBJ1-2; D uncertain. CDR3 size: 15 residues. Germline lookup yields CDR1 LNHDA and CDR2 SQIVND (reference sequence). CDR3 sequence: CASSRTSGSRSDYTF. The DNA read from the CDR3 is TGTGCCAGTAGTAGGACTAGCGGGAGTAGGAGTGAC.

Concerning this clone itself: The read gets to within 3 residues of the CDR3 end, and the germline J gene fills in the rest. This chain links TRBV2 with TRBJ2-4, with D perhaps TRBD1 (6 bases). CDR3 length: 13 amino acids. Germline CDR1 is SNHLY and CDR2 is FYNNEI. This CDR3 is CASSIQGNYGQYF. The CDR3 bases that were read are TGTGCCAGCAGTATACAGGGAAACTATGGT.